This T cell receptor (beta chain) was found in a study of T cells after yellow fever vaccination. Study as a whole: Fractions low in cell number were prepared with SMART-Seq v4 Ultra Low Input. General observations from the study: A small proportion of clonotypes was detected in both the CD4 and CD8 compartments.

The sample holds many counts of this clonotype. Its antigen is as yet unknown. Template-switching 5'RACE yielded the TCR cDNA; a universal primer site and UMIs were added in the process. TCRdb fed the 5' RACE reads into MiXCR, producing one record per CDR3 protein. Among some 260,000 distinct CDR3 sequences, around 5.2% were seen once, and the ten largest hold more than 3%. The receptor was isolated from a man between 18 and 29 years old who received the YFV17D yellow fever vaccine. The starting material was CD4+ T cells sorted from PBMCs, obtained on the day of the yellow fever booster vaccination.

As DNA, the CDR3 is TGCGCCAGCAGCTCCGAGGGAGCAGATACGCAGTATTTT. It yields the protein CASSSEGADTQYF. The chain uses TRBV5-1 and TRBJ2-3; D may be TRBD2 (5 bases). Germline V gene data show CDR1 as SGHRS and CDR2 as YFSETQ. The CDR3 covers 13 residues. The V and J ends lost 3 bases and 4 bases respectively, with 9 bases between them. The full variable domain, its missing parts supplied by reference TRBV5-1 and TRBJ2-3, is KAGVTQTPRYLIKTRGQQVTLSCSPISGHRSVSWYQQTPGQGLQFLFEYFSETQRNKGNFPGRFSGRQFSNSRSEMNVSTLELGDSALYLCASSSEGADTQYFGPGTRLTVL.